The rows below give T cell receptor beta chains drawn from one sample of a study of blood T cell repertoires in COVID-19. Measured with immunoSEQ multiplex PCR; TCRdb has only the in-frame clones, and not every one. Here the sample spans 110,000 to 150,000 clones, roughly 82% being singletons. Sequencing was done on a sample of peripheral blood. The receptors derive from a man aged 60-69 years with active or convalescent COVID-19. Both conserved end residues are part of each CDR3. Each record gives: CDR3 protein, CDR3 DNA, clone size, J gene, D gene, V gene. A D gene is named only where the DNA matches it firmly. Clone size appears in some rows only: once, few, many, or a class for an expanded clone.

CAISEVGLAGWDTQYF | TGTGCCATCAGCGAAGTGGGACTAGCGGGATGGGATACGCAGTATTTT | NA | TRBJ2-3 | TRBD2 | TRBV10-3
CASSFHRGLVNEQFF | TGTGCCAGCAGCTTTCACAGGGGGCTTGTGAATGAGCAGTTCTTC | NA | TRBJ2-1 | TRBD1 | TRBV7-9
CASRPGQGVQPQHF | TGTGCCAGTAGGCCGGGACAGGGGGTTCAGCCCCAGCATTTT | NA | TRBJ1-5 | TRBD1 | TRBV19
CASRSSTADTQYF | TGTGCCAGCAGGAGTTCCACGGCAGATACGCAGTATTTT | few | TRBJ2-3 | NA | TRBV7-9
CASSQGSGTGGHEQYF | TGCGCCAGCAGCCAAGGATCAGGGACAGGGGGCCACGAGCAGTACTTC | NA | TRBJ2-7 | TRBD1 | TRBV4-3
CASSLDRGNTIYF | TGTGCCAGCAGCTTAGACAGGGGGAACACCATATATTTT | once | TRBJ1-3 | TRBD1 | TRBV11-2
CASSYPLVQQGSGANVLTF | TGTGCCAGCAGTTACCCTCTTGTCCAGCAGGGCTCGGGGGCCAACGTCCTGACTTTC | NA | TRBJ2-6 | NA | TRBV6-2/TRBV6-3
CASRDRVYNEQFF | TGTGCCAGCAGGGACAGGGTTTACAATGAGCAGTTCTTC | NA | TRBJ2-1 | TRBD1 | TRBV28
CASSSKGTGSTNEKLFF | TGTGCCAGCAGTTCAAAAGGGACAGGGTCAACTAATGAAAAACTGTTTTTT | NA | TRBJ1-4 | TRBD1 | TRBV3-1/TRBV3-2
CASSWDQRTGVNTEAFF | TGCGCCAGCAGCTGGGACCAAAGGACAGGGGTGAACACTGAAGCTTTCTTT | NA | TRBJ1-1 | TRBD1 | TRBV5-1
CASSSNRGLGNTIYF | TGTGCCAGCAGCTCAAACAGGGGGCTAGGAAACACCATATATTTT | NA | TRBJ1-3 | TRBD1 | TRBV9
CASSLNRQGTYEQYF | TGCGCCAGCAGCCTAAATAGACAGGGAACCTACGAGCAGTACTTC | NA | TRBJ2-7 | TRBD1 | TRBV5-1
CASSPDFNRYEQYF | TGTGCCAGTAGTCCGGACTTTAATAGGTACGAGCAGTACTTC | NA | TRBJ2-7 | NA | TRBV19
CATLVAEYYGYTF | TGTGCCACCCTGGTAGCAGAGTACTATGGCTACACCTTC | NA | TRBJ1-2 | NA | TRBV28
CAWSVRRGHETQYF | TGTGCCTGGAGTGTTCGCAGGGGGCACGAGACCCAGTACTTC | NA | TRBJ2-5 | TRBD1 | TRBV30
CASIHDSSNQPQHF | TGTGCCAGCATTCACGACAGTAGCAATCAGCCCCAGCATTTT | NA | TRBJ1-5 | NA | TRBV6-6
CASRGQRTFSYTF | TGTGCCAGCAGGGGACAGAGAACCTTCTCCTACACCTTC | NA | TRBJ1-2 | TRBD1 | TRBV12-3/TRBV12-4
CASSPRTPSYEQYF | TGTGCCAGCTCTCCTAGGACACCGTCCTACGAGCAGTACTTC | few | TRBJ2-7 | NA | TRBV18
CASSYSGGQANYGYTF | TGTGCCAGCAGTTACTCGGGTGGCCAGGCTAACTATGGCTACACCTTC | few | TRBJ1-2 | NA | TRBV6-2/TRBV6-3
CASSFRQGAMETQYF | TGTGCCAGCAGCTTTCGACAGGGGGCAATGGAGACCCAGTACTTC | NA | TRBJ2-5 | TRBD1 | TRBV7-2
CASQGARLPGNTIYF | TGTGCCAGTCAGGGGGCAAGGCTCCCTGGAAACACCATATATTTT | NA | TRBJ1-3 | TRBD1 | TRBV7-9
CASSLSGRDTEAFF | TGCGCCAGCAGCTTGTCCGGCCGGGACACTGAAGCTTTCTTT | NA | TRBJ1-1 | NA | TRBV5-1
CASSQEVGLRRATNEKLFF | TGCGCCAGCAGCCAAGAGGTGGGGCTTAGACGAGCAACTAATGAAAAACTGTTTTTT | NA | TRBJ1-4 | NA | TRBV4-1
CASIPVEGRALYGYTF | TGTGCCAGCATCCCGGTGGAGGGTAGGGCCCTCTATGGCTACACCTTC | NA | TRBJ1-2 | NA | TRBV21-1
CARASGRLPDTQYF | TGCGCCAGGGCTAGCGGGAGGTTACCAGATACGCAGTATTTT | NA | TRBJ2-3 | TRBD2 | TRBV10-2
CASGLVLGNSNQPQHF | TGTGCTAGTGGTTTGGTACTCGGGAATAGCAATCAGCCCCAGCATTTT | NA | TRBJ1-5 | NA | TRBV12-5
CASSPGTGRETQYF | TGTGCCAGCAGCCCGGGGACAGGGCGAGAGACCCAGTACTTC | NA | TRBJ2-5 | TRBD1 | TRBV11-3
CASGRQGGNTEAFF | TGTGCCAGCGGAAGACAGGGGGGAAACACTGAAGCTTTCTTT | NA | TRBJ1-1 | TRBD1 | TRBV25-1
CASSELGTSGRAPQFF | TGTGCCAGCAGTGAATTGGGGACTAGCGGGAGGGCTCCGCAGTTCTTC | NA | TRBJ2-1 | TRBD2 | TRBV25-1
CASSLVGASSSGNTIYF | TGTGCCAGCAGCTTAGTGGGGGCTAGCTCCTCTGGAAACACCATATATTTT | few | TRBJ1-3 | NA | TRBV7-8
CASSDRGGGTEAFF | TGTGCCAGCAGTGACAGGGGGGGAGGGACTGAAGCTTTCTTT | NA | TRBJ1-1 | TRBD1 | TRBV27
CASRPDRGNYGYTF | TGTGCCAGCAGACCCGACAGGGGCAATTATGGCTACACCTTC | NA | TRBJ1-2 | TRBD1 | TRBV2
CASSQELGTVYEQYF | TGCGCCAGCAGCCAAGAATTGGGGACAGTCTACGAGCAGTACTTC | NA | TRBJ2-7 | TRBD1 | TRBV4-1
CASSSDREGLSTEAFF | TGTGCCAGCAGCTCAGACAGGGAAGGGTTAAGCACTGAAGCTTTCTTT | NA | TRBJ1-1 | TRBD1 | TRBV11-3
CASYLTGKVTEAFF | TGTGCCAGCTACCTGACAGGGAAGGTCACTGAAGCTTTCTTT | few | TRBJ1-1 | TRBD1 | TRBV3-1/TRBV3-2
CASSLMTQSTDTQYF | TGTGCCAGCAGCTTGATGACTCAAAGCACAGATACGCAGTATTTT | once | TRBJ2-3 | NA | TRBV5-6
CSVGHPHDTGELFF | TGCAGCGTTGGACACCCTCATGACACCGGGGAGCTGTTTTTT | NA | TRBJ2-2 | NA | TRBV29-1
CASSSRNSPLHF | TGTGCCAGCAGCTCGCGGAATTCACCCCTCCACTTT | NA | TRBJ1-6 | NA | TRBV5-4
CASYPDRVNTEAFF | TGTGCCAGCTACCCGGACAGGGTGAACACTGAAGCTTTCTTT | NA | TRBJ1-1 | TRBD1 | TRBV18
CASSQDSRDSDTEAFF | TGCGCCAGCAGCCAAGATTCCAGGGACTCAGACACTGAAGCTTTCTTT | NA | TRBJ1-1 | NA | TRBV4-1
CASSLGLADLTGGLFF | TGTGCCAGCAGCTTAGGTCTAGCGGACCTCACCGGGGGGCTGTTTTTT | NA | TRBJ2-2 | TRBD2 | TRBV7-6
CASRTSGTYNEQFF | TGCGCCAGCAGGACTAGCGGGACGTACAATGAGCAGTTCTTC | NA | TRBJ2-1 | TRBD2 | TRBV5-1
CASSLETSAGEAFF | TGTGCCAGCTCACTGGAGACGTCAGCTGGTGAAGCTTTCTTT | NA | TRBJ1-1 | NA | TRBV18
CASTAGTGRETEAFF | TGTGCCAGCACAGCCGGGACAGGGAGAGAAACTGAAGCTTTCTTT | NA | TRBJ1-1 | TRBD1 | TRBV6-5
CASSFPRGLAGEETQYF | TGTGCCAGCAGTTTCCCCCGCGGACTAGCGGGAGAGGAGACCCAGTACTTC | NA | TRBJ2-5 | TRBD2 | TRBV6-2/TRBV6-3
CASTMGLAGAGTQYF | TGTGCCAGCACCATGGGACTAGCGGGAGCCGGTACGCAGTATTTT | once | TRBJ2-3 | TRBD2 | TRBV2
CASSQGTAFNEQYF | TGCGCCAGCAGCCAGGGGACAGCGTTTAACGAGCAGTACTTC | once | TRBJ2-7 | TRBD1 | TRBV4-1
CASSRQGSETQYF | TGTGCCAGCAGCCGACAGGGCTCCGAGACCCAGTACTTC | few | TRBJ2-5 | TRBD1 | TRBV3-1/TRBV3-2
CASSVTRSGELFF | TGTGCCAGCAGCGTGACTAGATCCGGGGAGCTGTTTTTT | NA | TRBJ2-2 | NA | TRBV9
CASSRGQLFF | TGTGCCAGCAGCCGGGGTCAGCTGTTTTTT | NA | TRBJ2-2 | NA | TRBV11-3
CASSFRVGGVADTQYF | TGTGCCAGCAGCTTTCGCGTTGGGGGGGTAGCAGATACGCAGTATTTT | NA | TRBJ2-3 | TRBD2 | TRBV11-2
CASSDPGTGAFF | TGCGCCAGCAGTGATCCCGGGACAGGGGCTTTCTTT | NA | TRBJ1-1 | TRBD1 | TRBV10-1
CASSYKTSGNSPLHF | TGTGCCAGCAGTTACAAGACTTCCGGCAATTCACCCCTCCACTTT | NA | TRBJ1-6 | NA | TRBV6-5
CASSLSATYEQYF | TGTGCCAGTAGTTTGAGCGCGACCTACGAGCAGTACTTC | NA | TRBJ2-7 | NA | TRBV19
CASSQNRGGGTEAFF | TGTGCCAGCAGCCAGAACAGGGGAGGAGGCACTGAAGCTTTCTTT | NA | TRBJ1-1 | TRBD1 | TRBV5-5